This is a list of T cell receptor beta chains from one sample in a study of response to subunit inactivated influenza vaccine. TCRdb independently ran MiXCR on the RT-PCR reads; one entry per CDR3 protein. In the table there are hundreds of thousands of distinct CDR3 sequences, about 18% of which are singletons. The specimen was PBMCs from blood, collected around 5 days after vaccination. The receptors derive from a man aged 45 to 65 who received an inactivated influenza vaccine. Each CDR3 is given with its conserved first and last residue. Each record gives: clone size, J gene, D gene, V gene, CDR3 DNA, CDR3 protein. The D gene is left open where the match is weak. Rows give clone size only sometimes, using once, few, many, or a class for an expanded clone.

clone_size: many; j_call: TRBJ2-7; d_call: TRBD2; v_call: TRBV20-1; cdr3_nt: TGCAGTGCTAGAGCCCTCGGGCGGGAGGTTACCTACGAGCAGTACTTC; cdr3_aa: CSARALGREVTYEQYF
clone_size: .; j_call: TRBJ2-7; d_call: .; v_call: TRBV6-2/TRBV6-3; cdr3_nt: TGTGCCAGCAGTGGAGGACGGTCCACGGTGCAGTACTTC; cdr3_aa: CASSGGRSTVQYF
clone_size: .; j_call: TRBJ1-2; d_call: .; v_call: TRBV2; cdr3_nt: TGTGCCAGCAGTGACGAGCGGGGGCTGGCGGTGGGCTACACCTTC; cdr3_aa: CASSDERGLAVGYTF
clone_size: .; j_call: TRBJ2-5; d_call: .; v_call: TRBV4-1; cdr3_nt: TGCGCCAGCAGCAAGGCGGGTCTGGAGACCCAGTACTTC; cdr3_aa: CASSKAGLETQYF
clone_size: .; j_call: TRBJ2-7; d_call: TRBD2; v_call: TRBV4-3; cdr3_nt: TGCGCCAGCAGCCCTGGGAGGGCATTAGGACGCGGGCAGTACTTC; cdr3_aa: CASSPGRALGRGQYF
clone_size: few; j_call: TRBJ1-2; d_call: .; v_call: TRBV9; cdr3_nt: TGTGCCAGCAGCGCGAGACCAATGACAGCTAACTATGGCTACACCTTC; cdr3_aa: CASSARPMTANYGYTF
clone_size: .; j_call: TRBJ1-6; d_call: .; v_call: TRBV5-1; cdr3_nt: TGCGCCAGCGCCGGGACCGAGAATTCACCCCTCCACTTT; cdr3_aa: CASAGTENSPLHF
clone_size: .; j_call: TRBJ2-4; d_call: .; v_call: TRBV6-2/TRBV6-3; cdr3_nt: TGTGCCAGCAGTTACACGAAACCCGTGGACATTCAGTACTTC; cdr3_aa: CASSYTKPVDIQYF
clone_size: many; j_call: TRBJ1-2; d_call: .; v_call: TRBV4-1; cdr3_nt: TGCGCCAGCAGCCAAGGGACAAACAGGGACGGCGGCTACACCTTC; cdr3_aa: CASSQGTNRDGGYTF
clone_size: .; j_call: TRBJ1-5; d_call: TRBD1; v_call: TRBV29-1; cdr3_nt: TGCAGCGCCGGGACAGGTCCGGGACAGCCCCAGCATTTT; cdr3_aa: CSAGTGPGQPQHF
clone_size: many; j_call: TRBJ2-7; d_call: .; v_call: TRBV10-3; cdr3_nt: TGTGCCATCAGTGACCGCGGGATCAGCGGCCGGTCCTTCGGCTACGAGCAGTACTTC; cdr3_aa: CAISDRGISGRSFGYEQYF
clone_size: .; j_call: TRBJ2-7; d_call: .; v_call: TRBV7-9; cdr3_nt: TGTGCCAGCAGCACCCAACGACGAGGTACCTACGAGCAGTACTTC; cdr3_aa: CASSTQRRGTYEQYF
clone_size: few; j_call: TRBJ1-1; d_call: .; v_call: TRBV4-2; cdr3_nt: TGTGCCAGCAGCCAAGATTCTGTTTACAGGTCCCTTACTGAAGCTTTCTTT; cdr3_aa: CASSQDSVYRSLTEAFF
clone_size: many; j_call: TRBJ2-2; d_call: TRBD2; v_call: TRBV12-3/TRBV12-4; cdr3_nt: TGTGCCAGCAGTTTAGGCGGGAGACGCACCGGGGAGCTGTTTTTT; cdr3_aa: CASSLGGRRTGELFF
clone_size: .; j_call: TRBJ2-2; d_call: .; v_call: TRBV30; cdr3_nt: TGTGCGGGACGGAGTGTTGATCGGGGTAACACCGGGGAGCTGTTTTTT; cdr3_aa: CAGRSVDRGNTGELFF
clone_size: .; j_call: TRBJ2-7; d_call: TRBD2; v_call: TRBV9; cdr3_nt: TGTGCCAGCAGCCCCATCCCTCCCGGGACTAGCGGGTTCTCCTACGAGCAGTACTTC; cdr3_aa: CASSPIPPGTSGFSYEQYF
clone_size: few; j_call: TRBJ2-7; d_call: TRBD1; v_call: TRBV29-1; cdr3_nt: TGCAGCGTAACCGGGACAGGGGGATTCTACGAGCAGTACTTC; cdr3_aa: CSVTGTGGFYEQYF
clone_size: .; j_call: TRBJ2-1; d_call: TRBD1; v_call: TRBV2; cdr3_nt: TGTGCCAGCAGTGTTACCGGGACAGGGTCATGGAATGAGCAGTTCTTC; cdr3_aa: CASSVTGTGSWNEQFF
clone_size: many; j_call: TRBJ1-1; d_call: .; v_call: TRBV12-3/TRBV12-4; cdr3_nt: TGTGCCAGCAGTTGGGGGGACACTGAAGCTTTCTTT; cdr3_aa: CASSWGDTEAFF
clone_size: .; j_call: TRBJ1-1; d_call: .; v_call: TRBV2; cdr3_nt: TGTGCCAGCAGTGGCGCAGGGCCTGAAGCTTTCTTT; cdr3_aa: CASSGAGPEAFF
clone_size: many; j_call: TRBJ1-1; d_call: .; v_call: TRBV29-1; cdr3_nt: TGCAGCGCCCTTTCGTTCGCGGGCGGCACTGAAGCTTTCTTT; cdr3_aa: CSALSFAGGTEAFF
clone_size: .; j_call: TRBJ2-5; d_call: .; v_call: TRBV30; cdr3_nt: TGTGCCTGGAGTTATGGCGAGACCCAGTACTTC; cdr3_aa: CAWSYGETQYF
clone_size: few; j_call: TRBJ1-5; d_call: TRBD1; v_call: TRBV7-8; cdr3_nt: TGTGCCAGCTCCATAGGGACAGGGTATGTGAGTCAGCCCCAGCATTTT; cdr3_aa: CASSIGTGYVSQPQHF
clone_size: .; j_call: TRBJ2-1; d_call: .; v_call: TRBV12-3/TRBV12-4; cdr3_nt: TGTGCCAGCAGTAAGGACAACTTCTCCTACAATGAGCAGTTCTTC; cdr3_aa: CASSKDNFSYNEQFF
clone_size: .; j_call: TRBJ2-5; d_call: TRBD2; v_call: TRBV20-1; cdr3_nt: TGCAGTGCTAGCGGGAGGGGCCGACAAGAGACCCAGTACTTC; cdr3_aa: CSASGRGRQETQYF
clone_size: few; j_call: TRBJ2-1; d_call: TRBD2; v_call: TRBV10-3; cdr3_nt: TGTGCCATCAGTGCTGGACTAGCGGGCTCCGGGAATGAGCAGTTCTTC; cdr3_aa: CAISAGLAGSGNEQFF
clone_size: .; j_call: TRBJ2-3; d_call: .; v_call: TRBV18; cdr3_nt: TGTGCCAGCTCACCACCGAACCGTAGGGTCGACACAGATACGCAGTATTTT; cdr3_aa: CASSPPNRRVDTDTQYF
clone_size: .; j_call: TRBJ2-1; d_call: .; v_call: TRBV7-2; cdr3_nt: TGTGCCAGCAGCTTAGGACCGCTTTTAGGCAACAATGAGCAGTTCTTC; cdr3_aa: CASSLGPLLGNNEQFF
clone_size: .; j_call: TRBJ1-6; d_call: .; v_call: TRBV6-1; cdr3_nt: TGTGCCAGCCGCCCAAGGGGCAGCAAAGATTCACCCCTCCACTTT; cdr3_aa: CASRPRGSKDSPLHF
clone_size: .; j_call: TRBJ2-5; d_call: TRBD2; v_call: TRBV4-1; cdr3_nt: TGCGCCAGCACCCAGGTCAGCGGGGGGTTCCAAGAGACCCAGTACTTC; cdr3_aa: CASTQVSGGFQETQYF
clone_size: few; j_call: TRBJ2-1; d_call: .; v_call: TRBV7-2; cdr3_nt: TGTGCCAGCAGCTTACAAGCAGGGTCCTACAATGAGCAGTTCTTC; cdr3_aa: CASSLQAGSYNEQFF
clone_size: few; j_call: TRBJ1-2; d_call: .; v_call: TRBV3-1; cdr3_nt: TGTGCCAGCAGCCAATCCCATGGCTACACCTTC; cdr3_aa: CASSQSHGYTF
clone_size: .; j_call: TRBJ2-7; d_call: TRBD1; v_call: TRBV18; cdr3_nt: TGTGCCAGCTCACCTCTCCGGGACAGACTCGAGCAGTACTTC; cdr3_aa: CASSPLRDRLEQYF
clone_size: .; j_call: TRBJ2-1; d_call: .; v_call: TRBV20-1; cdr3_nt: TGCACTGCCCAGCGACCGGGCCGCTCCTACAATGAGCAGTTCTTC; cdr3_aa: CTAQRPGRSYNEQFF
clone_size: .; j_call: TRBJ1-3; d_call: .; v_call: TRBV5-6; cdr3_nt: TGTGCCAGCCGTCGAATGGACTCTGGAAACACCATATATTTT; cdr3_aa: CASRRMDSGNTIYF
clone_size: once; j_call: TRBJ1-5; d_call: .; v_call: TRBV2; cdr3_nt: TGTGCCAGCAGTGGGCAGGTTAGCAATCAGCCCCAGCATTTT; cdr3_aa: CASSGQVSNQPQHF
clone_size: .; j_call: TRBJ2-7; d_call: .; v_call: TRBV11-2; cdr3_nt: TGTGCCAGCAGCTTAGTCACGGGATACTTAGCCGAGCAGTACTTC; cdr3_aa: CASSLVTGYLAEQYF
clone_size: few; j_call: TRBJ2-4; d_call: .; v_call: TRBV15; cdr3_nt: TGTGCCACCAGCAGAGAACGAACAGGGAGGATCGGCTACTTC; cdr3_aa: CATSRERTGRIGYF
clone_size: many; j_call: TRBJ2-1; d_call: .; v_call: TRBV5-1; cdr3_nt: TGCGCCAGCAGCTGGACGCGCGGTGTCTACAATGAGCAGTTCTTC; cdr3_aa: CASSWTRGVYNEQFF
clone_size: few; j_call: TRBJ2-7; d_call: TRBD2; v_call: TRBV24-1; cdr3_nt: TGTGCCACGGGACTAGCGGACGAGCAGTACTTC; cdr3_aa: CATGLADEQYF
clone_size: many; j_call: TRBJ2-5; d_call: TRBD2; v_call: TRBV6-2/TRBV6-3; cdr3_nt: TGTGCCAGCAGTTACCCCCAGCTAGCGGGGGCCCTGACCCAGTACTTC; cdr3_aa: CASSYPQLAGALTQYF
clone_size: .; j_call: TRBJ2-6; d_call: .; v_call: TRBV24-1; cdr3_nt: TGTGCCACCAGTGATTTTGGGGGGCCTGGGGCCAACGTCCTGACTTTC; cdr3_aa: CATSDFGGPGANVLTF
clone_size: many; j_call: TRBJ2-1; d_call: .; v_call: TRBV5-1; cdr3_nt: TGCGCCAGCAGCTTGGAGTTTAGCTCCTACAATGAGCAGTTCTTC; cdr3_aa: CASSLEFSSYNEQFF
clone_size: .; j_call: TRBJ1-1; d_call: .; v_call: TRBV29-1; cdr3_nt: TGCAGCGTTGGTGGCAGGTACACTGAAGCTTTCTTT; cdr3_aa: CSVGGRYTEAFF
clone_size: .; j_call: TRBJ2-5; d_call: .; v_call: TRBV21-1; cdr3_nt: TGTGCCAGCAGCAAAGGCGGACTAGCGGGAGGGCCGGAGACCCAGTACTTC; cdr3_aa: CASSKGGLAGGPETQYF
clone_size: few; j_call: TRBJ2-4; d_call: .; v_call: TRBV20-1; cdr3_nt: TGCAGTGCTCCAACCGGGACGTGGAAAAACATTCAGTACTTC; cdr3_aa: CSAPTGTWKNIQYF
clone_size: .; j_call: TRBJ2-3; d_call: TRBD2; v_call: TRBV7-9; cdr3_nt: TGTGCCAGCAGCTCGCGGGGGGGCCTCAGAGATACGCAGTATTTT; cdr3_aa: CASSSRGGLRDTQYF
clone_size: .; j_call: TRBJ1-2; d_call: .; v_call: TRBV12-3/TRBV12-4; cdr3_nt: TGTGCCAGCACCCACAGGAGATATGGCTACACCTTC; cdr3_aa: CASTHRRYGYTF
clone_size: few; j_call: TRBJ1-1; d_call: .; v_call: TRBV10-3; cdr3_nt: TGTGCCATCAGCGAGCAGGGTTACATGAACACTGAAGCTTTCTTT; cdr3_aa: CAISEQGYMNTEAFF
clone_size: .; j_call: TRBJ1-1; d_call: .; v_call: TRBV10-2; cdr3_nt: TGCGCCAGCAGTGTTGAGGAAGGCACTGAAGCTTTCTTT; cdr3_aa: CASSVEEGTEAFF
clone_size: .; j_call: TRBJ2-3; d_call: TRBD2; v_call: TRBV4-3; cdr3_nt: TGCGCCAGCAGCCCTGAGCCGGGACTAGCAACGCAGTATTTT; cdr3_aa: CASSPEPGLATQYF
clone_size: .; j_call: TRBJ2-7; d_call: TRBD2; v_call: TRBV6-1; cdr3_nt: TGTGCCAGCAGCCCCTCCGGGGGGGCGAAGGCCTACGAGCAGTACTTC; cdr3_aa: CASSPSGGAKAYEQYF
clone_size: few; j_call: TRBJ2-3; d_call: TRBD2; v_call: TRBV7-2; cdr3_nt: TGTGCCAGCAGCCCACGAGCGGGAGGGCCATTGGATACGCAGTATTTT; cdr3_aa: CASSPRAGGPLDTQYF
clone_size: .; j_call: TRBJ1-4; d_call: .; v_call: TRBV6-1; cdr3_nt: TGTGCCAGCAGTGCCACCCAGGGATCCGGGGGGAAAAAACTGTTTTTT; cdr3_aa: CASSATQGSGGKKLFF